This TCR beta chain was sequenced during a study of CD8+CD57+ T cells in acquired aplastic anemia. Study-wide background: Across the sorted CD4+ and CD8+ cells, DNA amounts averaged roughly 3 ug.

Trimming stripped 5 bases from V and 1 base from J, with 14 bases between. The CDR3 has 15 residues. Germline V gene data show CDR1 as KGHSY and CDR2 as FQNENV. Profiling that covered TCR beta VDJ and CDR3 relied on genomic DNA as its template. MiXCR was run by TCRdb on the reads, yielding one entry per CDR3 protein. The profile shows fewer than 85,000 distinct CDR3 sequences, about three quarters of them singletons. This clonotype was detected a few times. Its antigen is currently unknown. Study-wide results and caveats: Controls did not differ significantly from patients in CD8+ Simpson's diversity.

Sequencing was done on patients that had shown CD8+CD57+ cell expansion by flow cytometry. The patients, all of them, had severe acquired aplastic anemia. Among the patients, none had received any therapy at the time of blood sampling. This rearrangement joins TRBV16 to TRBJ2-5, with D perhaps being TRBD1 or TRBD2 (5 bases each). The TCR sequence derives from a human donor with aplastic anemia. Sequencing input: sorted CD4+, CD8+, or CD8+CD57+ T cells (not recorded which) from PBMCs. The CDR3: CASSYATGLQETQYF. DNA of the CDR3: TGTGCCAGCAGCTACGCGACGGGGCTCCAAGAGACCCAGTACTTC.